Included here is one T cell receptor (beta chain) sequence, with context. The data are from a study of T cell changes during pregnancy in multiple sclerosis. Profiled with immunoSEQ multiplex PCR; TCRdb holds only in-frame clones, not every one. The data hold 35,000 to 50,000 clones, with roughly 90% observed a single time. This TCR was sampled from a female donor with multiple sclerosis, enrolled in a pregnancy study. Sequencing was performed on CD4+ T cells from peripheral blood mononuclear cells, taken in the first trimester of pregnancy.

CDR3 residues: CASSPRGKETQYF. The CDR3 nucleotides are TGTGCCAGCTCACCAAGGGGGAAAGAGACCCAGTACTTC. V and J are TRBV18 and TRBJ2-5, with D possibly TRBD1 on 6 matching bases. Germline V gene data show CDR1 as KGHSH and CDR2 as LQKENI. The CDR3 is made up of 13 amino acids. Trimming took 2 bases from V and 3 from J, leaving 7 bases between them.